This T cell receptor beta chain was captured by sequencing in a study of blood T cell repertoires in COVID-19. Study-level background: Acute-phase and convalescent COVID-19 samples originated in the United States, Italy and Spain. The analysed material was cDNA or gDNA that came from T cells, B-cell-depleted T cells, or PBMCs.

The authors' processing: Amplification of reference gene primers provided the estimated nucleated cell counts. TCRdb keeps only in-frame clones here, not all; method: immunoSEQ multiplex PCR. V and J calls and clone size are those listed in that table; D and trimming were worked out from the DNA. Seen here are around 300,000 clones, less than 90% observed once, and the top ten hold about 12%. This CDR3 has 14 amino acids. Losses at the gene ends were 2 bases for V and 11 bases for J; bases not matched to a gene: 8. Germline V gene lookup returns CDR1 ENHRY and CDR2 SYGVKD. Enrollment of patients from Seattle took place during active infection, with longitudinal follow-up.

Sequenced sample: peripheral blood. V usage is TRBV10-3 and J usage is TRBJ1-1, with 10 bases aligning to TRBD1. The receptor was isolated from a woman in her 70s with COVID-19, enrolled during active disease. CDR3 sequence reads: CAISEQGDRGEAFF. The CDR3 nucleotides read TGTGCCATCAGTGAGCAGGGGGACAGGGGAGAGGCTTTCTTT.